Presented here are 2 T cell receptor beta chains from one specimen sequenced in a study of graft-versus-host responses after intestinal transplantation. These TCRs' antigens remain unknown. Here immunoSEQ multiplex PCR was the method, and the copy in TCRdb shows in-frame clones only, minus some. The sample shows over 65,000 clones, approximately 90% of them seen only once. Specimen: unstimulated CD8+ T cells sorted from spleen or lymph node cells, collected before transplant. All receptors come from a human donor who was the organ donor for an intestinal transplant.

The V gene is TRBV19, the J gene TRBJ1-5, with D maybe TRBD1 (5 bases). The CDR3 totals 17 residues. Trimming took off 1 base at V and 0 bases at J, with 13 bases between the two ends. CDR1 LNHDA and CDR2 SQIVND come from the germline V gene (reference sequence). The CDR3 DNA is TGTGCCAGTAGTATAGGTTTGGGGGTCTATAGCAATCAGCCCCAGCATTTT. Translated: CASSIGLGVYSNQPQHF.

The J gene is TRBJ1-1, the V gene TRBV11-1; maybe TRBD1 (5 bases). The germline CDR1 and CDR2 sequences are SGHAT and FQDESV (reference sequence). The CDR3 runs to 15 residues. Trimming took 5 bases from V and 6 from J, leaving 19 bases between them. The CDR3 DNA is TGTGCCAGCAGCCCGATCCGGGGCCCACCCGCTGAAGCTTTCTTT. This translates into CASSPIRGPPAEAFF.